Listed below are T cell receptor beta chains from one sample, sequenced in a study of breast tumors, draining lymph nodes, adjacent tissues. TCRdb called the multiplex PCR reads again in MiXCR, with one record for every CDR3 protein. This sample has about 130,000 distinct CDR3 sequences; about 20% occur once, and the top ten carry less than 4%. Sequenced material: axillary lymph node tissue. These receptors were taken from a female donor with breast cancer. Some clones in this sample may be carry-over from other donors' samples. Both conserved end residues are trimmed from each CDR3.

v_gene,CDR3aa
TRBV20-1,SARDPSSGTYEQY
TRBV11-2,ASTTSLGGERY
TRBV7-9,ASSLVLGTYEKLF
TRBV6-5,ASTRLAGAGAGRDEQF
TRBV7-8,ASSPRQGYSPLH
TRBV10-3,AISEYPGQASSGNTIY
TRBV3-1,ASSQGSGGSKNIQY
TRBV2,ASMSNAQETQY
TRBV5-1,ASSLEGASYEKLF
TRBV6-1,ASSGRTSGISEQF
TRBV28,ASSSGQGVTGNTIY
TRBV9,ASSVTSGGPYNEQF
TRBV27,ASSLDGPRDYNEQF
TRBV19,ASSMNGGESSYNEQF
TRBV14,ASSQARLAGEQF
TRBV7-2,ASSPELAVSTDTQY
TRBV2,ASSRQGVGQPQH
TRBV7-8,ASSLRTSGRDTQY
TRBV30,AWSRGTYEQY
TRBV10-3,AISESEGRGYEQY
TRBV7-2,ASSGLGGGVYNEQF
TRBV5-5,ASSQASGPLETQY
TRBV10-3,ATGQIYEQY
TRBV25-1,ASSEYLTEEGGRFVGEQF
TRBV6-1,ASSEQGYQETQY
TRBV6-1,ASSDGTENEKLF
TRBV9,ASSATGVSGEQY
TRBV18,ASSLRTDRLPYEQY
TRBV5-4,ASSLLSGLAGETQY
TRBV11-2,ASSRDRETQY
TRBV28,ASSFRPTGSSGHT
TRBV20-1,SALPGLANIQY
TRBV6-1,ASSRQPNEKLF
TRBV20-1,SAASGTPDGTQY
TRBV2,ASKVRSANYGYT
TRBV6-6,ASSPSTPSYNEQF
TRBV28,ASSTHRGPNEKLF
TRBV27,ASGRTQETQY
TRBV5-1,ASSLSRQNTGELF
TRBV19,ASSMSGSSFEQY
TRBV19,ASSGRGGGVRETQY
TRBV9,ASSRTGTASPLH
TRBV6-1,ASSAGRGQGATGELF
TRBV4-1,ASSQTTGLAGGRGWTDTQY
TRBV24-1,ATSDDSGRGRETQY
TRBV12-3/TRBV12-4,ASSPGTGTYEQY
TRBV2,ASSESQMYEQY
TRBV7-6,ASSPAGTGGLNEQF
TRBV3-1,ASSQGSEQY